This T cell receptor (beta chain) was sequenced in a study of T cells after yellow fever vaccination. This CDR3 has 15 amino acids. V was pared by 4 bases and J by 7 bases, with 11 bases of the junction left unmatched. CDR1 and CDR2 (germline): LGHNA, YSLEER. This clonotype has more than one count but fewer than ten. TCRdb itself ran the 5' RACE reads through MiXCR, one entry per CDR3 protein. The table has fewer than 85,000 distinct CDR3 sequences, roughly 7.7% seen once; the top ten hold roughly two fifths. The sequence was collected from a man aged 30 to 45 who received the YFV17D yellow fever vaccine. The chain uses TRBV4-3 and TRBJ2-7; the match to TRBD1 covers 9 bases. The sequenced sample was CD8+ T cells sorted from PBMCs, obtained on the day of the yellow fever booster vaccination. The CDR3 sequence: CASSPVGQGMQEQYF. CDR3 sequence (DNA): TGCGCCAGCAGCCCTGTCGGACAGGGGATGCAGGAGCAGTACTTC.